This TCR beta chain was sequenced for a study of shared clonotypes between healthy human individuals. A single count supports this clone. The antigen remains undetermined. The study's findings and limits: Several donors held around 5% of naive CD4 clonotypes in common.

CDR1 and CDR2 from the germline V gene are SGHTA and FQGNSA. The CDR3 is 13 residues long. V was trimmed by 2 bases and J by 4 bases, leaving 8 bases between them. Deep was the level at which the assay was run. Original processing methods: Filtering was not the same, since immunoSEQ gave junction-only sequences without quality scores. Sequencing was performed with immunoSEQ multiplex PCR; in TCRdb, only in-frame clones are kept and a portion is missing. V and J calls and clone size follow that table, whereas D and trimming were derived from the DNA. Among approximately 350,000 clones listed, around 96% were seen once.

The rearrangement uses TRBV7-2 and TRBJ1-1; D uncertain. The TCR originated in a man aged 25 to 40 in good health. What was sequenced was memory CD8+ T cells sorted from blood. Subset described: CD45RO+ cells pooled with CCR7-negative TemRA cells. CDR3 coding DNA: TGTGCCAGCAGCTTAAAGGCAGGCACTGAAGCTTTCTTT. It specifies CASSLKAGTEAFF.